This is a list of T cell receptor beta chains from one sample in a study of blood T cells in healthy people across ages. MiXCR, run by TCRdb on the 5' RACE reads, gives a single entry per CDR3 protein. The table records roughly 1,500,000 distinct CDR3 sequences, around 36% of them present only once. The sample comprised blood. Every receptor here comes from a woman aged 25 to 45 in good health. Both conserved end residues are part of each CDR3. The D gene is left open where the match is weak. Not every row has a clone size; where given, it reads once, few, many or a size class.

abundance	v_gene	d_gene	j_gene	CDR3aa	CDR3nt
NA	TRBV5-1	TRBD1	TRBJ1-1	CASMWDRATEAFF	TGCGCCAGCATGTGGGACAGGGCCACTGAAGCTTTCTTT
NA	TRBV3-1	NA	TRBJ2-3	CASSQTRAGDTQYF	TGTGCCAGCAGCCAAACTAGGGCGGGCGATACGCAGTATTTT
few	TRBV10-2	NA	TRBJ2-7	CASSSGPPWVEQYF	TGCGCCAGCAGCAGCGGCCCTCCCTGGGTAGAGCAGTACTTC
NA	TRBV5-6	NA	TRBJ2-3	CASSLSLDGADTQYF	TGTGCCAGCAGCTTGTCGCTAGATGGAGCAGATACGCAGTATTTT
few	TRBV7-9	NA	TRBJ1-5	CASSSGVGKPQHF	TGTGCCAGCAGCTCCGGGGTCGGGAAGCCCCAGCATTTT
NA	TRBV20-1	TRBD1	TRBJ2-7	CSAGTPRHRGPRDEQYF	TGCAGTGCTGGAACCCCGCGACACAGGGGCCCCCGGGACGAGCAGTACTTC
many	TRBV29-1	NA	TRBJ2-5	CSVEYLWETQYF	TGCAGCGTTGAGTACCTGTGGGAGACCCAGTACTTC
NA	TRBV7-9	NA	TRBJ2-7	CASRPTRGVLTYEQYF	TGTGCCAGCAGGCCCACCAGGGGAGTCCTCACCTACGAGCAGTACTTC
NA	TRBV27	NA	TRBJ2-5	CASILDGEETQYF	TGTGCCAGCATTCTCGACGGAGAAGAGACCCAGTACTTC
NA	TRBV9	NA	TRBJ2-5	CASSVTAHQETQYF	TGTGCCAGCAGCGTGACGGCGCACCAAGAGACCCAGTACTTC
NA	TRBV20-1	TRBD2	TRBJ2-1	CSAEAGGYNEQFF	TGCAGTGCTGAGGCCGGGGGGTACAATGAGCAGTTCTTC
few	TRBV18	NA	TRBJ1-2	CASSLIGGRARGYTF	TGTGCCAGCTCACTGATAGGCGGCAGGGCAAGGGGCTACACCTTC
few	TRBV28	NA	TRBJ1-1	CASSLPIGNTEAFF	TGTGCCAGCAGTTTGCCGATAGGGAACACTGAAGCTTTCTTT
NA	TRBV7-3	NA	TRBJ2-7	CASSLKFSWVGPVSSYEQYF	TGTGCCAGCAGCTTAAAGTTTAGTTGGGTCGGCCCAGTAAGCTCCTACGAGCAGTACTTC
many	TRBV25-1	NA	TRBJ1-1	CASSLTTGNTEAFF	TGTGCCAGCAGTCTAACGACAGGGAACACTGAAGCTTTCTTT
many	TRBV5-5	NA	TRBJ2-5	CASSLSGRPQETQYF	TGTGCCAGCAGCTTATCCGGCAGGCCCCAAGAGACCCAGTACTTC
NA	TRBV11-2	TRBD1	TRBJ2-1	CASSSLRGHSYNEQFF	TGTGCCAGCAGCTCCCTCAGGGGGCACTCCTACAATGAGCAGTTCTTC
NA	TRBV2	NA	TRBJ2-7	CASSERQVYEQYF	TGTGCCAGCAGTGAAAGGCAAGTCTACGAGCAGTACTTC
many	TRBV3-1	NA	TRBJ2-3	CASSPAGSTDTQYF	TGTGCCAGCAGCCCCGCGGGGAGCACAGATACGCAGTATTTT
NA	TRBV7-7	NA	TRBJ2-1	CASSPWVQHNEQFF	TGTGCCAGCAGCCCCTGGGTCCAACACAATGAGCAGTTCTTC
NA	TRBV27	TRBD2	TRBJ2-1	CASSLFAGGPYNEQFF	TGTGCCAGCAGTTTATTTGCGGGAGGACCCTACAATGAGCAGTTCTTC
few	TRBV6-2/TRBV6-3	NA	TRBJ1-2	CASTNDGAGGYTF	TGTGCCAGCACGAACGACGGGGCAGGGGGCTACACCTTC
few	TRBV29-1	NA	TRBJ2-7	CSAIGTKVYEQYF	TGCAGCGCCATCGGGACAAAAGTCTACGAGCAGTACTTC
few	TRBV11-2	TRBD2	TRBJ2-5	CASSRGTSGSGAETQYF	TGTGCCAGCAGCCGAGGGACTAGCGGGAGCGGGGCGGAGACCCAGTACTTC
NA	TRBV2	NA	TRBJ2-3	CASLFVGDTQYF	TGTGCCAGCCTTTTCGTTGGAGATACGCAGTATTTT
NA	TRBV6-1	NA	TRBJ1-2	CASSEGWERPDYTF	TGTGCCAGCAGTGAGGGGTGGGAAAGGCCAGACTACACCTTC
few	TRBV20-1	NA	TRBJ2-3	CSGGLGTARQADTQYF	TGCAGTGGGGGCCTCGGCACAGCCCGGCAGGCAGATACGCAGTATTTT
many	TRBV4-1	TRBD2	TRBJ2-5	CASSFPHGSSGPETQYF	TGCGCCAGCAGCTTCCCGCACGGGTCTAGCGGGCCCGAGACCCAGTACTTC
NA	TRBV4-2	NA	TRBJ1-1	CASSQGPQTNTEAFF	TGTGCCAGCAGCCAAGGGCCCCAAACGAACACTGAAGCTTTCTTT
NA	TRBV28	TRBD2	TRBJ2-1	CASNSAGRTYNEQFF	TGTGCCAGCAATTCAGCGGGACGAACGTACAATGAGCAGTTCTTC
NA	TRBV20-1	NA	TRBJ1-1	CSARVPRANTEAFF	TGCAGTGCTAGAGTTCCACGGGCGAACACTGAAGCTTTCTTT
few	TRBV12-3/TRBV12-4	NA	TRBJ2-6	CASSLRQISGANVLTF	TGTGCCAGCAGTCTTAGACAGATTTCTGGGGCCAACGTCCTGACTTTC
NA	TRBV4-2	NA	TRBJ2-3	CASSQGTNGSADTQYF	TGTGCCAGCAGCCAAGGGACTAACGGGAGCGCAGATACGCAGTATTTT
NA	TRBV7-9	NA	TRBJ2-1	CASSLDTVNYNEQFF	TGTGCCAGCAGCTTAGACACAGTAAACTACAATGAGCAGTTCTTC
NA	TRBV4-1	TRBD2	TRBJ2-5	CASSSGPLLAGRKTQYF	TGCGCCAGCAGCTCTGGTCCCTTACTAGCGGGGCGGAAGACCCAGTACTTC
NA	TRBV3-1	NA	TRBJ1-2	CASSRRDRPNGYTF	TGTGCCAGCAGCCGCCGGGACCGCCCGAATGGCTACACCTTC
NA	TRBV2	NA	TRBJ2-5	CASSGGYKGPMETQYF	TGTGCCAGCAGTGGTGGATATAAGGGGCCAATGGAGACCCAGTACTTC
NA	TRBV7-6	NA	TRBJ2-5	CASSSMEETQYF	TGTGCCAGCAGTTCGATGGAGGAGACCCAGTACTTC
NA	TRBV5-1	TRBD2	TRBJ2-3	CASTSSGTDTQYF	TGCGCCAGCACGAGTAGCGGGACAGATACGCAGTATTTT